These T cell receptor beta chains were read from a single sample in a study of response to subunit inactivated influenza vaccine. MiXCR was run by TCRdb on the RT-PCR reads, yielding one entry per CDR3 protein. The repertoire consists of 450,000 to 500,000 distinct CDR3 sequences, with about a tenth occurring once and the leading ten covering 10% to 15%. The specimen comprised PBMCs from blood, sampled 35 to 45 days after vaccination. Receptors were obtained from a man aged 50 or older who received an inactivated influenza vaccine. CDR3s include the opening cysteine and the closing phenylalanine or tryptophan. The D gene is left open where the match is weak.

CDR3 length: 16; D gene: -; V gene: TRBV7-9; J gene: TRBJ2-7; CDR3 protein: CASSPNGTNLRWKQYF
CDR3 length: 13; D gene: -; V gene: TRBV3-1; J gene: TRBJ2-7; CDR3 protein: CASSQIRSYEQYF
CDR3 length: 14; D gene: -; V gene: TRBV15; J gene: TRBJ1-2; CDR3 protein: CATSRDSVNYGYTF
CDR3 length: 15; D gene: -; V gene: TRBV4-2; J gene: TRBJ2-2; CDR3 protein: CASSLPGLDTGELFF
CDR3 length: 18; D gene: -; V gene: TRBV20-1; J gene: TRBJ2-5; CDR3 protein: CSALFPLLGDRSQETQYF
CDR3 length: 14; D gene: -; V gene: TRBV12-3/TRBV12-4; J gene: TRBJ1-3; CDR3 protein: CASKGRASGNTIYF
CDR3 length: 12; D gene: -; V gene: TRBV29-1; J gene: TRBJ1-2; CDR3 protein: CSVDAHLYGYTF
CDR3 length: 15; D gene: -; V gene: TRBV20-1; J gene: TRBJ1-5; CDR3 protein: CSASHGTSPNQPQHF
CDR3 length: 14; D gene: TRBD1; V gene: TRBV5-7; J gene: TRBJ2-1; CDR3 protein: CASSPTGGGYEQFF
CDR3 length: 17; D gene: -; V gene: TRBV25-1; J gene: TRBJ2-3; CDR3 protein: CASSELTPALTPDTQYF
CDR3 length: 13; D gene: -; V gene: TRBV12-3/TRBV12-4; J gene: TRBJ2-3; CDR3 protein: CASSFLGAHTQYF
CDR3 length: 14; D gene: -; V gene: TRBV29-1; J gene: TRBJ2-6; CDR3 protein: CSVKRSSGANVLTF
CDR3 length: 15; D gene: -; V gene: TRBV9; J gene: TRBJ1-2; CDR3 protein: CASSVDGTTNYGYTF
CDR3 length: 16; D gene: -; V gene: TRBV24-1; J gene: TRBJ2-2; CDR3 protein: CATSDFRSANTGELFF
CDR3 length: 16; D gene: TRBD1; V gene: TRBV12-3/TRBV12-4; J gene: TRBJ1-3; CDR3 protein: CATSFSQGALGNTIYF
CDR3 length: 10; D gene: -; V gene: TRBV20-1; J gene: TRBJ1-2; CDR3 protein: CSAAGWGYTF
CDR3 length: 13; D gene: -; V gene: TRBV20-1; J gene: TRBJ1-5; CDR3 protein: CSARSHSAGPQHF
CDR3 length: 14; D gene: -; V gene: TRBV7-8; J gene: TRBJ2-3; CDR3 protein: CASSLLNVADTQYF
CDR3 length: 15; D gene: -; V gene: TRBV11-2; J gene: TRBJ2-3; CDR3 protein: CASSLVGITRNTQYF
CDR3 length: 15; D gene: TRBD1; V gene: TRBV10-3; J gene: TRBJ2-7; CDR3 protein: CAISFGQGVSYEQYF
CDR3 length: 17; D gene: TRBD1; V gene: TRBV4-1; J gene: TRBJ2-7; CDR3 protein: CASSLGTTGPLTYEQYF
CDR3 length: 15; D gene: TRBD2; V gene: TRBV20-1; J gene: TRBJ2-7; CDR3 protein: CSARDWAGGVYEQYF
CDR3 length: 16; D gene: TRBD2; V gene: TRBV4-3; J gene: TRBJ2-7; CDR3 protein: CASSQDFRGRTYEQYF
CDR3 length: 14; D gene: -; V gene: TRBV13; J gene: TRBJ2-1; CDR3 protein: CASSLLARSHEQFF
CDR3 length: 18; D gene: TRBD2; V gene: TRBV11-2; J gene: TRBJ2-2; CDR3 protein: CASSLNWRGGRNTGELFF
CDR3 length: 15; D gene: TRBD1; V gene: TRBV19; J gene: TRBJ1-2; CDR3 protein: CASSLSTGGSYGYTF
CDR3 length: 17; D gene: TRBD2; V gene: TRBV6-1; J gene: TRBJ2-3; CDR3 protein: CASRAIRGGLGTDTQYF
CDR3 length: 12; D gene: -; V gene: TRBV2; J gene: TRBJ2-7; CDR3 protein: CASSESFYEQYF
CDR3 length: 13; D gene: -; V gene: TRBV5-1; J gene: TRBJ1-5; CDR3 protein: CASSLEGWQPQHF
CDR3 length: 19; D gene: TRBD2; V gene: TRBV11-2; J gene: TRBJ2-3; CDR3 protein: CASSLNVGTSGRAGDTQYF
CDR3 length: 16; D gene: -; V gene: TRBV4-3; J gene: TRBJ2-7; CDR3 protein: CASRPGFKTGLYEQYF
CDR3 length: 16; D gene: TRBD2; V gene: TRBV5-1; J gene: TRBJ2-7; CDR3 protein: CASSWTSGKLSYEQYF
CDR3 length: 14; D gene: TRBD1; V gene: TRBV7-9; J gene: TRBJ2-7; CDR3 protein: CASSLGQGTHEQYF
CDR3 length: 13; D gene: -; V gene: TRBV7-2; J gene: TRBJ1-5; CDR3 protein: CASSSQSWQPQHF
CDR3 length: 17; D gene: TRBD2; V gene: TRBV20-1; J gene: TRBJ2-1; CDR3 protein: CSARDWRAGGQYNEQFF
CDR3 length: 16; D gene: -; V gene: TRBV5-1; J gene: TRBJ1-1; CDR3 protein: CASSLGQRTLNTEAFF
CDR3 length: 16; D gene: -; V gene: TRBV20-1; J gene: TRBJ1-2; CDR3 protein: CSARDWRGGSYYGYTF